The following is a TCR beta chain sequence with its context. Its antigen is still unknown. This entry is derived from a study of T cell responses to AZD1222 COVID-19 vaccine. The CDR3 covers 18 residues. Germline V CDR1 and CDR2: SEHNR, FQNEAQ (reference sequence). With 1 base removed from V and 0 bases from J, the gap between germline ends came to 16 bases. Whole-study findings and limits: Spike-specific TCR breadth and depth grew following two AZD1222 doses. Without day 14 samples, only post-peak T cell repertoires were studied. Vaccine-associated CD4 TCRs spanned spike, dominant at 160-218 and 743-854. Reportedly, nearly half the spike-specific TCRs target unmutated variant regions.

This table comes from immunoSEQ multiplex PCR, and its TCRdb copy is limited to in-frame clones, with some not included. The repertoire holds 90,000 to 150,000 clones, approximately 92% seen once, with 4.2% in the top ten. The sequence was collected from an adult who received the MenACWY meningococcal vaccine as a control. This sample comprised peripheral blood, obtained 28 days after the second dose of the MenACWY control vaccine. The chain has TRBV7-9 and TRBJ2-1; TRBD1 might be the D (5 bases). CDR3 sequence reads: CASSLGGRQKSSYNEQFF. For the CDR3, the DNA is TGTGCCAGCAGCTTAGGGGGCCGACAGAAAAGCTCCTACAATGAGCAGTTCTTC.